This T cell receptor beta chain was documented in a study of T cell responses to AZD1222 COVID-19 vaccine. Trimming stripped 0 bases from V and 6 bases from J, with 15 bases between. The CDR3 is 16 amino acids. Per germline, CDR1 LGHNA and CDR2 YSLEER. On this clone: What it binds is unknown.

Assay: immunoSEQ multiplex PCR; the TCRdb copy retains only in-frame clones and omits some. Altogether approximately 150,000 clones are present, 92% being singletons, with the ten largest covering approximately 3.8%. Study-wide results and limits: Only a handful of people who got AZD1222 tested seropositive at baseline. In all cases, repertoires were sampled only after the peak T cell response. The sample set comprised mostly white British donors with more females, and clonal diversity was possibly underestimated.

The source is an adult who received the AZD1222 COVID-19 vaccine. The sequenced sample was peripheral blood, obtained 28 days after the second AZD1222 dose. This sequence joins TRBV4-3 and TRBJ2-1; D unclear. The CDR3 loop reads CASSQDFAGAVNEQFF. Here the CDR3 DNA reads TGCGCCAGCAGCCAAGATTTTGCAGGAGCAGTCAATGAGCAGTTCTTC.